One and the same sample provided the 10 T cell receptor beta chains below, sequenced in a study of T cells after somatic rescue of genetic block. Here immunoSEQ multiplex PCR was the method, and the copy in TCRdb shows in-frame clones only, minus some. The sample records about 120,000 clones, just over 90% being singletons. The specimen was peripheral blood mononuclear cells (PBMCs). Receptors were obtained from a woman younger than 30.

The rearrangement joins TRBV7-2 to TRBJ2-3; the match to TRBD2 covers 10 bases. Germline-derived CDR1 and CDR2 are SGHTA and FQGNSA. The CDR3 is 16 amino acids. J was trimmed by 3 bases and V by 5 bases; bases with no gene match: 8. The CDR3 region is CASSMRLAGPTDTQYF. The CDR3 DNA reads as TGTGCCAGCAGCATGAGACTAGCGGGCCCTACAGATACGCAGTATTTT.

This chain links TRBV11-2 with TRBJ2-2, with 9 bases matching TRBD1. This CDR3 is 16 amino acids long. Germline CDR1 SGHAT, CDR2 FQNNGV. Trimming at V came to 7 bases and at J to 4 bases, leaving 10 bases not matched to a gene. CDR3 sequence reads: CASTSRGQGFTGELFF. In DNA form, the CDR3 reads TGTGCCAGCACCTCACGGGGACAGGGCTTCACCGGGGAGCTGTTTTTT.

This chain joins TRBV7-2 and TRBJ1-5; D remains ambiguous. Germline V gives CDR1 SGHTA, CDR2 FQGNSA. Between the trimmed V and J ends, which lost 8 bases and 3 bases, there was a span of 14 bases. The CDR3 has 14 residues. CDR3 amino acids: CASAGQHLNQPQHF. CDR3 coding DNA: TGTGCCAGCGCTGGGCAGCACCTCAATCAGCCCCAGCATTTT.

This chain joins TRBV6-1 and TRBJ2-7; 10 bases map to TRBD1. This CDR3 contains 14 residues. V lost 6 bases and J lost 0; bases outside the gene matches: 2. In germline, CDR1 is MNHNS, CDR2 SASEGT. The chain's CDR3 is CASRGTGASYEQYF. The CDR3 DNA reads as TGTGCCAGCAGGGGGACAGGGGCCTCCTACGAGCAGTACTTC.

The chain has TRBV4-1 and TRBJ2-3; TRBD2 matches 9 bases. The germline V gene encodes CDR1 MGHRA and CDR2 YSYEKL. The CDR3 is 16 amino acids. Unmatched junction bases numbered 9, after V lost 3 bases and J lost 5 bases. The CDR3 loop is CASSHELAGPGDTQYF. The DNA of the CDR3 is TGCGCCAGCAGCCACGAACTAGCGGGCCCGGGAGATACGCAGTATTTT.

The chain is built from TRBV7-2 and TRBJ2-2; TRBD1 matches 7 bases. V lost 4 bases and J lost 4; bases outside the gene matches: 6. CDR1 SGHTA and CDR2 FQGNSA come from the germline V gene. The length of the CDR3 is 15 residues. The CDR3 protein is CASSSGTASTGELFF. The CDR3 DNA sequence: TGTGCCAGCAGCTCCGGGACAGCCTCCACCGGGGAGCTGTTTTTT.

V is TRBV10-3 and J is TRBJ1-5; unclear D gene. CDR1 and CDR2 (germline): ENHRY, SYGVKD. This CDR3 spans 13 amino acids. Between the trimmed V and J ends, which lost 2 bases and 3 bases, there was a span of 5 bases. The chain's CDR3 is CAISEVPNQPQHF. The CDR3 DNA reads TGTGCCATCAGTGAGGTACCCAATCAGCCCCAGCATTTT.

The J gene is TRBJ1-1, the V gene TRBV7-2; D remains unclear. The V and J ends lost 2 bases and 6 bases respectively, with 10 bases between them. Looked up from germline, CDR1 is SGHTA and CDR2 is FQGNSA. CDR3 length equals 13 residues. The CDR3: CASSLSSQAEAFF. CDR3 sequence (DNA): TGTGCCAGCAGCTTATCCTCCCAAGCTGAAGCTTTCTTT.

This chain uses TRBV19 with TRBJ1-1; D not certain. The CDR3 runs 13 residues. V was trimmed by 1 base and J by 1 base, leaving 4 bases between them. The germline V gene encodes CDR1 LNHDA and CDR2 SQIVND (reference sequence). This CDR3 reads CASSIVANTEAFF. The DNA for the CDR3 is TGTGCCAGTAGTATAGTTGCGAACACTGAAGCTTTCTTT. Variable domain in full (rest from reference TRBV19 and TRBJ1-1): DGGITQSPKYLFRKEGQNVTLSCEQNLNHDAMYWYRQDPGQGLRLIYYSQIVNDFQKGDIAEGYSVSREKKESFPLTVTSAQKNPTAFYLCASSIVANTEAFFGQGTRLTVV.

This chain joins TRBV7-8 and TRBJ1-5; 11 nucleotides agree with TRBD1. The ends lost 5 bases at V and 6 bases at J; junction bases unmatched: 6. Germline V gives CDR1 SGHVS, CDR2 FQNEAQ. The CDR3 is 15 amino acids. The CDR3, as DNA: TGTGCCAGCAGCCCTCGGGACAGGGGGGGTCAGCCCCAGCATTTT. Encoded protein: CASSPRDRGGQPQHF. The full variable domain, with the rest looked up from reference TRBV7-8 and TRBJ1-5, is GAGVSQSPRYKVAKRGQDVALRCDPISGHVSLFWYQQALGQGPEFLTYFQNEAQLDKSGLPSDRFFAERPEGSVSTLKIQRTQQEDSAVYLCASSPRDRGGQPQHFGDGTRLSIL.